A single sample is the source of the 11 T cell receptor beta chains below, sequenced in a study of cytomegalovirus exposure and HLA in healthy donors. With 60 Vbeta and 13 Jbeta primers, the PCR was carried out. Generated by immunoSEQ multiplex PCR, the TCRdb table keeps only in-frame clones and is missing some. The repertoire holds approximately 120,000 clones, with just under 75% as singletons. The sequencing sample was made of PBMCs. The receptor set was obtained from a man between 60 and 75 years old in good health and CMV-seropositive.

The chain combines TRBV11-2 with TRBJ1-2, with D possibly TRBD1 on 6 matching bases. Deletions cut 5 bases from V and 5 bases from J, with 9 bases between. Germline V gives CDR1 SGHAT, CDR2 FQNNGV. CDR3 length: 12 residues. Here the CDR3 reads CASSHQGYGYTF. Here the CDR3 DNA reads TGTGCCAGCAGCCACCAGGGGTATGGCTACACCTTC.

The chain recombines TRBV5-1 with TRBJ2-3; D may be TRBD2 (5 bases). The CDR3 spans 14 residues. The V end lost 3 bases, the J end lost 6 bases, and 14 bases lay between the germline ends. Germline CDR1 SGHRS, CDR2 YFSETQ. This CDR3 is CASSWGDLSDTQYF. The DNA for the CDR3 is TGCGCCAGCAGCTGGGGAGATTTGTCCGATACGCAGTATTTT.

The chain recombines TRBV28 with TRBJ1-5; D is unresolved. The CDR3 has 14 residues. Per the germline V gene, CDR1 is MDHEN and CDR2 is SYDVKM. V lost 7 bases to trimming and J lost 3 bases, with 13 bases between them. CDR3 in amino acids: CASIRDGVNQPQHF. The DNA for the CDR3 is TGTGCCAGCATTCGCGACGGAGTCAATCAGCCCCAGCATTTT.

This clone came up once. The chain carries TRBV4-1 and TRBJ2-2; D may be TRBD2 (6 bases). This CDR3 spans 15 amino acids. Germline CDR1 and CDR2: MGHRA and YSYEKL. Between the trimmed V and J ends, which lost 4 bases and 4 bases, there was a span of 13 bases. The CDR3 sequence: CASSLLGGVTGELFF. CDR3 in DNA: TGCGCCAGCAGCCTTTTAGGAGGGGTCACCGGGGAGCTGTTTTTT.

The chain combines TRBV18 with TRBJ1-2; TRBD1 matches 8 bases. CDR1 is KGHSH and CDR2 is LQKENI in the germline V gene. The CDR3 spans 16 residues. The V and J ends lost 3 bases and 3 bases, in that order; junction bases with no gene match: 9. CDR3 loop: CASSPISTGAHYGYTF. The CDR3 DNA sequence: TGTGCCAGCTCACCGATATCGACAGGGGCCCACTATGGCTACACCTTC.

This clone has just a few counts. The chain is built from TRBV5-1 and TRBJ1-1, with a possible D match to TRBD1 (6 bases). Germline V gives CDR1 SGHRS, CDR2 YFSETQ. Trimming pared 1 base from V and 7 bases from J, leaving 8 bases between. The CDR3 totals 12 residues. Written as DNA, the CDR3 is TGCGCCAGCAGCTTGAACAGGGTTGAAGCTTTCTTT. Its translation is CASSLNRVEAFF.

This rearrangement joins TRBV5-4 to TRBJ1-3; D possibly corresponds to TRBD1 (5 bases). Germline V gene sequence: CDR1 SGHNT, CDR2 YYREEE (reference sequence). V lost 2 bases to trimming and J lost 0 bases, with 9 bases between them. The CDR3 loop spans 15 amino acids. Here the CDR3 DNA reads TGTGCCAGCAGCTTCGGACAAATCTCTGGAAACACCATATATTTT. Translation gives CASSFGQISGNTIYF.

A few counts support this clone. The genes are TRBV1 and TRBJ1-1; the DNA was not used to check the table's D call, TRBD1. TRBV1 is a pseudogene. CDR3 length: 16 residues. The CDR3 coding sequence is TGCACCAGCAGCCAAGAGGGGTTAGGGGCGAACACTGAAGCTTTCTTT. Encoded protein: CTSSQEGLGANTEAFF.

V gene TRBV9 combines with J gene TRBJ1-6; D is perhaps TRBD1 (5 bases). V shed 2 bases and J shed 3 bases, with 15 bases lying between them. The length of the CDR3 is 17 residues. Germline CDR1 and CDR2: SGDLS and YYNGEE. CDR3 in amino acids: CASSVNGQGRYNSPLHF. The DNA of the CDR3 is TGTGCCAGCAGCGTGAACGGGCAGGGCCGCTATAATTCACCCCTCCACTTT.

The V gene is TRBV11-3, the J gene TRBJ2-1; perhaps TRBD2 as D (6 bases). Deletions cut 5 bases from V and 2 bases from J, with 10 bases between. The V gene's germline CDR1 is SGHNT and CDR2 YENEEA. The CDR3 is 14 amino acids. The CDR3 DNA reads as TGTGCCAGCAGCCCGGGACTGGCCTACAATGAGCAGTTCTTC. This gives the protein CASSPGLAYNEQFF.

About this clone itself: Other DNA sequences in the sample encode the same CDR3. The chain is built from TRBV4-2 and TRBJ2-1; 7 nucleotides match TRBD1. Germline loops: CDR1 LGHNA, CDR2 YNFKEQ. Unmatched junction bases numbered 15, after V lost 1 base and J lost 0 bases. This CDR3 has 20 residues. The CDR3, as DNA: TGTGCCAGCAGCCAAGTAAGTTTGGTAGGGGGCCCGAGCTCCTACAATGAGCAGTTCTTC. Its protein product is CASSQVSLVGGPSSYNEQFF.